The next 20 T cell receptor beta chains were all read from a single sample in a study of cytomegalovirus exposure and HLA in healthy donors. Primers: 60 Vbeta forward and 13 Jbeta reverse. Only in-frame clones appear in the TCRdb table, and some are missing; sequencing was by immunoSEQ multiplex PCR. This table has 200,000 or so clones, about 77% appearing once. The specimen sequenced was PBMCs. These TCRs come from a woman under 40 in good health and CMV-seropositive.

This rearrangement joins TRBV5-6 to TRBJ1-6, with 8 bases matching TRBD1. The V gene end was trimmed by 0 bases and the J gene end by 4 bases; junction bases not matched to a gene: 6. CDR1 and CDR2 from the germline V gene are SGHDT and YYEEEE. The CDR3 sequence is 17 residues long. The CDR3 coding sequence is TGTGCCAGCAGCTTGGGCGGGACAGGAATATATAATTCACCCCTCCACTTT. Its protein is CASSLGGTGIYNSPLHF.

In its sample, this clone was seen once. The gene calls are TRBV19 and TRBJ1-2; D gene ambiguous. The CDR3 covers 12 residues. Germline lookup yields CDR1 LNHDA and CDR2 SQIVND (reference sequence). Trimming removed 9 bases at V and 4 bases at J, with 12 bases between. The CDR3 reads CASSRAGYGYTF. DNA of the CDR3: TGTGCCAGCTCACGTGCGGGCTATGGCTACACCTTC.

This clone was seen only a few times. V gene TRBV4-3 combines with J gene TRBJ1-2; perhaps TRBD1 as D (6 bases). V lost 0 bases to trimming and J lost 2 bases, with 10 bases between them. Germline V gene sequence: CDR1 LGHNA, CDR2 YSLEER. The CDR3 runs to 15 residues. CDR3 residues: CASSQEEGGNYGYTF. CDR3 nucleotides: TGCGCCAGCAGCCAAGAAGAGGGGGGGAACTATGGCTACACCTTC.

The rearrangement joins TRBV6-1 to TRBJ2-1; the match to TRBD2 covers 12 bases. V lost 2 bases and J lost 7; bases outside the gene matches: 6. The CDR3 is 16 residues long. From germline, CDR1 is MNHNS and CDR2 SASEGT. CDR3 DNA sequence: TGTGCCAGCAGTGAAAGGTTGACTAGCGGGAGTAATGAGCAGTTCTTC. This gives the protein CASSERLTSGSNEQFF.

The CDR3 sequence: CASSFGQGARNEQFF. For the CDR3, the DNA is TGTGCCAGCAGTTTCGGGCAGGGGGCGAGAAATGAGCAGTTCTTC. The V call is TRBV28, the J call TRBJ2-1; TRBD1 matches at 8 bases. Germline-derived CDR1 and CDR2 are MDHEN and SYDVKM. V trimming: 3 bases; J trimming: 7 bases; junction bases outside the gene matches: 8. The CDR3 runs to 15 residues.

The chain links TRBV19 to TRBJ1-2; D is possibly TRBD1 (5 bases). Trimming left V 4 bases short and J 6 bases short, with 18 bases between. The CDR3 covers 15 residues. Germline V gives CDR1 LNHDA, CDR2 SQIVND (reference sequence). Here the CDR3 DNA reads TGTGCCAGTAGTAAGTACGGGACTCACGGTCATGGCTACACCTTC. Translation gives CASSKYGTHGHGYTF.

The V gene is TRBV4-3, the J gene TRBJ1-2, with 8 bases identical to TRBD1. The CDR3 extends over 15 amino acids. J gave up 7 bases and V 1 base, and 8 bases lay outside the gene matches. Germline V gene sequence: CDR1 LGHNA, CDR2 YSLEER. CDR3: CASSQAGTGFVGYTF. CDR3 DNA: TGCGCCAGCAGCCAAGCAGGGACAGGATTTGTTGGCTACACCTTC.

The chain recombines TRBV19 with TRBJ2-7; TRBD2 aligns across 10 bases. The CDR3 loop spans 13 amino acids. J lost 7 bases, V lost 11 bases, and 11 bases had no gene match. CDR1 is LNHDA, CDR2 SQIVND, per germline (reference sequence). DNA of the CDR3: TGTGCCCAGTACCTAGCGGGAGAAAGGGAGCAGTACTTC. This codes for CAQYLAGEREQYF.

A word on this clone: This same CDR3 is encoded by further DNA sequences in the sample. The rearrangement uses TRBV18 and TRBJ1-1, with D maybe TRBD1 (6 bases). CDR1 KGHSH and CDR2 LQKENI come from the germline V gene. This CDR3 is built from 14 residues. V lost 3 bases and J 0 bases, leaving 8 bases between the germline ends. CDR3 sequence reads: CASSPGAVNTEAFF. CDR3 in DNA: TGTGCCAGCTCACCGGGGGCGGTGAACACTGAAGCTTTCTTT.

The V and J genes are TRBV5-6 and TRBJ2-7, with a possible D match to TRBD2 (6 bases). This CDR3 is built from 16 residues. Germline CDR1 SGHDT, CDR2 YYEEEE. V lost 0 bases and J 1 base, leaving 14 bases between the germline ends. The CDR3 loop reads CASSLVLGGGSYEQYF. Written as DNA, the CDR3 is TGTGCCAGCAGCTTGGTCCTGGGAGGAGGTTCCTACGAGCAGTACTTC.

V and J are TRBV18 and TRBJ1-3, with TRBD1 as a possible D gene (6 bases). V lost 5 bases and J lost 0, with 11 bases in between. Germline CDR1 KGHSH, CDR2 LQKENI. The CDR3 sequence is 15 residues long. The CDR3 bases are TGTGCCAGCTCAGCGGACAGCAGCTCTGGAAACACCATATATTTT. It specifies CASSADSSSGNTIYF. Supplemented by reference TRBV18 and TRBJ1-3, the full variable domain reads NAGVMQNPRHLVRRRGQEARLRCSPMKGHSHVYWYRQLPEEGLKFMVYLQKENIIDESGMPKERFSAEFPKEGPSILRIQQVVRGDSAAYFCASSADSSSGNTIYFGEGSWLTVV.

The chain uses TRBV19 and TRBJ2-2; 16 bases fit TRBD2. Germline CDR1 reads LNHDA; CDR2 reads SQIVND (reference sequence). The CDR3 consists of 15 residues. J gave up 6 bases and V 6 bases, and 1 base lay outside the gene matches. This CDR3 is CASRGLAGGSGELFF. CDR3 bases: TGTGCCAGTAGGGGACTAGCGGGAGGGTCCGGGGAGCTGTTTTTT.

This chain connects TRBV10-2 to TRBJ2-5, with 11 bases matching TRBD2. Germline V gene data show CDR1 as WSHSY and CDR2 as SAAADI. The length of the CDR3 is 15 residues. V lost 7 bases to trimming and J lost 8 bases; unmatched junction nucleotides: 12. The CDR3 bases are TGCGCCAGCAAGGGGACTAGCGGAGGCGGGGATACCCAGTACTTC. Protein: CASKGTSGGGDTQYF.

This chain joins TRBV14 and TRBJ2-7; a weak D match, TRBD1 (5 bases). The germline V gene encodes CDR1 SGHDN and CDR2 FVKESK. The CDR3 covers 15 residues. The V end was cut by 4 bases, the J end by 0 bases, with 13 bases between. The chain's CDR3 is CASSPTATISYEQYF. The CDR3 DNA reads as TGTGCCAGCAGCCCGACAGCGACCATCTCCTACGAGCAGTACTTC. The whole variable domain, filled in from reference TRBV14 and TRBJ2-7, reads EAGVTQFPSHSVIEKGQTVTLRCDPISGHDNLYWYRRVMGKEIKFLLHFVKESKQDESGMPNNRFLAERTGGTYSTLKVQPAELEDSGVYFCASSPTATISYEQYFGPGTRLTVT.

This chain joins TRBV27 and TRBJ1-2; a weak D match, TRBD1 (5 bases). In germline, CDR1 is MNHEY, CDR2 SMNVEV (reference sequence). Deletions cut 6 bases from V and 3 bases from J, with 11 bases between. This CDR3 comprises 13 residues. The CDR3 coding sequence is TGTGCCAGCAGCCACGGGGGGGACTATGGCTACACCTTC. It specifies CASSHGGDYGYTF.

This rearrangement joins TRBV11-2 to TRBJ2-4; 10 bases are shared with TRBD2. The CDR3 totals 16 residues. Germline CDR1 reads SGHAT; CDR2 reads FQNNGV. V gave up 4 bases and J gave up 3 bases; unmatched junction bases: 6. CDR3 loop: CASSWGTSGDKNIQYF. CDR3 DNA sequence: TGTGCCAGCAGCTGGGGAACTAGCGGGGACAAAAACATTCAGTACTTC.

This rearrangement joins TRBV7-9 to TRBJ1-5; D might be TRBD1 (5 bases). The CDR3 runs 15 residues. Germline values: CDR1 SEHNR, CDR2 FQNEAQ (reference sequence). Trimming took off 5 bases at V and 7 bases at J, with 18 bases between the two ends. The CDR3 region is CASSAGPGGIQPQHF. As DNA, the CDR3 is TGTGCCAGCAGCGCCGGGCCGGGGGGGATCCAGCCCCAGCATTTT.

This clone has only a few counts. The chain employs TRBV14 and TRBJ2-5; D possibly corresponds to TRBD1 (5 bases). This CDR3 is 16 amino acids long. Germline loops: CDR1 SGHDN, CDR2 FVKESK. V dropped 0 bases and J dropped 4 bases, with 15 bases sitting between them. The CDR3 loop is CASSQEWQGPAETQYF. As DNA, the CDR3 is TGTGCCAGCAGCCAAGAATGGCAGGGCCCAGCAGAGACCCAGTACTTC.

This clone was counted between two and nine times. This chain uses TRBV4-2 with TRBJ2-2; 9 nucleotides line up with TRBD1. The CDR3 extends over 17 amino acids. V was clipped by 1 base and J by 4 bases; unmatched bases: 7. From germline, CDR1 is LGHNA and CDR2 YNFKEQ. The CDR3, as DNA: TGTGCCAGCAGCCAAGTACCCCGACAGGGGGGCACCGGGGAGCTGTTTTTT. Protein product: CASSQVPRQGGTGELFF.

The J gene is TRBJ2-7, the V gene TRBV2; tentatively, D is TRBD2 (5 bases). Trimming removed 3 bases from V and 3 bases from J, with 12 bases in between. This CDR3 spans 14 amino acids. Looked up from germline, CDR1 is SNHLY and CDR2 is FYNNEI. The CDR3 DNA reads TGTGCCAGCAGTGAGGAAGCGGTGAGCTACGAGCAGTACTTC. Translated: CASSEEAVSYEQYF.